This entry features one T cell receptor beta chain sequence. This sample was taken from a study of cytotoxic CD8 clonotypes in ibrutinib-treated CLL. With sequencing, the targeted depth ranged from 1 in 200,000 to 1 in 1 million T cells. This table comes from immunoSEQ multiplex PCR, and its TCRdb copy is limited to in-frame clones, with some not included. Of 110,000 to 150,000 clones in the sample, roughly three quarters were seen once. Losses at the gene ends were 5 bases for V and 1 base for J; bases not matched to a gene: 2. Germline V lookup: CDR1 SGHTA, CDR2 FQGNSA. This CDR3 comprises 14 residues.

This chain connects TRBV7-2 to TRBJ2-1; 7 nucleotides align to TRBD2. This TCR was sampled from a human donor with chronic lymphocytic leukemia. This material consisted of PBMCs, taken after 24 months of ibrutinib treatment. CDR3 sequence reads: CASSRTRSYNEQFF. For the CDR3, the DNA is TGTGCCAGCAGCCGGACTAGGTCCTACAATGAGCAGTTCTTC.